This TCR beta chain emerged from a study of OX40 agonist ivuxolimab in advanced cancers. On the study more broadly: Ivuxolimab, an antibody that agonizes OX40 (CD134), was administered to the patients. Patients were under 90% male with ages roughly 20 to 90, mean roughly 64. General study results and limits: The antigen specificity of the peripheral T cells (those that were expanded) was not determined. In the 0.1 to 3.0 mg/kg range, CD4+ and CD8+ blood T cells had expanded clonally by week 6.

Germline CDR1 is SGHTA and CDR2 is FQGTGA. V shed 0 bases and J 4 bases; nucleotides not matched to a gene: 0. The CDR3 is made up of 14 amino acids. The assay was immunoSEQ multiplex PCR, and TCRdb's table has in-frame clones only and misses some. The sample has 94,000 or so clones, 84% seen once. Comment on this clone: Antigen specificity is unknown.

The specimen comprised CD4+ or CD8+ T cells sorted from blood, sampled in a trial of the OX40 agonist ivuxolimab. The source is an adult with an advanced solid tumor such as melanoma, head and neck, liver or kidney cancer. J is TRBJ2-1 and V is TRBV7-3; TRBD2 matches at 7 bases. CDR3: CASSLTGGYNEQFF. CDR3 DNA sequence: TGTGCCAGCAGCTTAACGGGGGGGTACAATGAGCAGTTCTTC. The variable domain in full, with the rest retrieved from reference TRBV7-3 and TRBJ2-1, is GAGVSQTPSNKVTEKGKYVELRCDPISGHTALYWYRQSLGQGPEFLIYFQGTGAADDSGLPNDRFFAVRPEGSVSTLKIQRTERGDSAVYLCASSLTGGYNEQFFGPGTRLTVL.